This T cell receptor beta chain was sequenced for a study of cytotoxic CD8 clonotypes in ibrutinib-treated CLL. Looking at the study overall: Investigators reported some 24 partial and 2 complete responses; after median roughly 70 months, approximately 15 patients remained remitted and some 12 progressed. Findings of the study overall: Exceeding age-matched healthy donors, baseline clonality also tracked the counts of circulating CD8+ T cells. Progressing and sustained-remission patients had different sampling times.

Profiling relied on immunoSEQ multiplex PCR, and the TCRdb table lists in-frame clones only, not all of them. Of about 250,000 clones listed, under 75% are singletons. The CDR3 runs 14 residues. Germline CDR1 and CDR2: SGHAT and FQNNGV. V dropped 4 bases and J dropped 5; count of bases not matched to a gene: 6. Remarks on this clone: Antigen: not known.

This sample comprised PBMCs, obtained after 24 months of ibrutinib treatment. The rearrangement uses TRBV11-2 and TRBJ1-1; 8 nucleotides align to TRBD1. This sequence was found in a human donor with chronic lymphocytic leukemia. The CDR3 nucleotides read TGTGCCAGCAGCTACGGACAGGGAGAAACTGAAGCTTTCTTT. Its translation is CASSYGQGETEAFF.